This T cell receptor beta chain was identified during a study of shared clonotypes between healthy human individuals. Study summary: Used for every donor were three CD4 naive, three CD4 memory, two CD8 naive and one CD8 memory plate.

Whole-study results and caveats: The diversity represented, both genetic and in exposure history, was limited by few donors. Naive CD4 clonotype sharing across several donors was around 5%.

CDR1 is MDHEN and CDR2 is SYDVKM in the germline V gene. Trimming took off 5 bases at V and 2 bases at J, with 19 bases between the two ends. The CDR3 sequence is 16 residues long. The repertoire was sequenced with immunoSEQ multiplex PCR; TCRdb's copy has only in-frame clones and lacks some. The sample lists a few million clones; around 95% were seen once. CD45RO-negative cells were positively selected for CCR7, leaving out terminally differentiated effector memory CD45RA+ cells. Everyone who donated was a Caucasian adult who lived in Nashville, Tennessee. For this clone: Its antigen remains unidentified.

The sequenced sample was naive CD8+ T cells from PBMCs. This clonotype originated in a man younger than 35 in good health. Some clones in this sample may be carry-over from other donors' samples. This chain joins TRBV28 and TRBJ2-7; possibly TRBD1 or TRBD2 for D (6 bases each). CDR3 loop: CASSDRSWGLAYEQYF. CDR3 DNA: TGTGCCAGCAGTGACAGGTCTTGGGGACTTGCCTACGAGCAGTACTTC.